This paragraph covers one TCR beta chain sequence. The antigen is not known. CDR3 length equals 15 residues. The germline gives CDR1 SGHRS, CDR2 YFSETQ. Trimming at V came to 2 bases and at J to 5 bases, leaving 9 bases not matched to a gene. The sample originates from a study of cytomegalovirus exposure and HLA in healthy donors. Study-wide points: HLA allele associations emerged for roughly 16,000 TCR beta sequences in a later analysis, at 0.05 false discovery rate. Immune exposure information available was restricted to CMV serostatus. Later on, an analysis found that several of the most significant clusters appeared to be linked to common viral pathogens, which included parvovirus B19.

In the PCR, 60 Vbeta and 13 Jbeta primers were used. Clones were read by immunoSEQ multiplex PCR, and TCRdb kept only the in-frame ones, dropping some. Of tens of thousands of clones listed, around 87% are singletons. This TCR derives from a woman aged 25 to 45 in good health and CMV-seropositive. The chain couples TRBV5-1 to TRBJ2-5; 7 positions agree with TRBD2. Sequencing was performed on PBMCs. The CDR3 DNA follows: TGCGCCAGCAGCTTTCGGGGAGGGAATGAGGAGACCCAGTACTTC. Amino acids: CASSFRGGNEETQYF.